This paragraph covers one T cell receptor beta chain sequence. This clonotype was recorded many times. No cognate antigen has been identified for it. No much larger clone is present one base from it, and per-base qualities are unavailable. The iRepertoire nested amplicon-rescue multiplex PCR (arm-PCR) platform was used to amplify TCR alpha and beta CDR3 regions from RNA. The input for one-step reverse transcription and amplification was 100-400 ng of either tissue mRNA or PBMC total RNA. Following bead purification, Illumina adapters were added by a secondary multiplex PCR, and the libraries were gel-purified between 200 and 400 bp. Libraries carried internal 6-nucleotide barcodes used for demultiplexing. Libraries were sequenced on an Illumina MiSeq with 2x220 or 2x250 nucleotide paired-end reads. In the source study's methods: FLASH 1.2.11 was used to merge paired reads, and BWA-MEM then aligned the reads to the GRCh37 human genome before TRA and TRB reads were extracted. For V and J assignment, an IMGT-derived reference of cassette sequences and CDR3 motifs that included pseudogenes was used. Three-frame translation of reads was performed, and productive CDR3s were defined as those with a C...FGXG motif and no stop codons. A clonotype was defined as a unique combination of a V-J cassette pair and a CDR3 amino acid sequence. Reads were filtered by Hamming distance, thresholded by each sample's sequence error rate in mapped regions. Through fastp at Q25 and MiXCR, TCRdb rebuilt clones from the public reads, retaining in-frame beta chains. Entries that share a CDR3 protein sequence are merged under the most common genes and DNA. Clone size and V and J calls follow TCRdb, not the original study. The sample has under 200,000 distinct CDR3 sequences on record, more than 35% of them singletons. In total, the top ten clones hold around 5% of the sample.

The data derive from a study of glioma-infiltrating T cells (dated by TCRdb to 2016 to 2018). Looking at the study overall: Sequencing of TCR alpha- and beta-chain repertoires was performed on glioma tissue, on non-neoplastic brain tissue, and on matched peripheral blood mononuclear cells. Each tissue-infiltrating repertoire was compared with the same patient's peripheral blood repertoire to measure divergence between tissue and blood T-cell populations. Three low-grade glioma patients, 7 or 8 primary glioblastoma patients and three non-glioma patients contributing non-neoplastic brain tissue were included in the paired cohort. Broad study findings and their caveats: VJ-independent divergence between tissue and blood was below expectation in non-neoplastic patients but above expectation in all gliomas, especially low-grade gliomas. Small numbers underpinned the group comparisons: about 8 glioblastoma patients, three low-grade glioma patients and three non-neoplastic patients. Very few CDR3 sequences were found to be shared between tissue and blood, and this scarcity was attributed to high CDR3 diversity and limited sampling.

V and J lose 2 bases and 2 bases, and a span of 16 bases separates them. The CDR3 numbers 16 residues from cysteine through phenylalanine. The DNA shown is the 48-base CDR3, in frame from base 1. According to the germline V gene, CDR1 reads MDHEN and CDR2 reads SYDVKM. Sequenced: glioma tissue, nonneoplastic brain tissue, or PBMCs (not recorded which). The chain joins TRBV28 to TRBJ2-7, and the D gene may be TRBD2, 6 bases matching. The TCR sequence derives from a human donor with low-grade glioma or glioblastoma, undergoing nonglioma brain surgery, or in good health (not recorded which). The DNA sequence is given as TGTGCCAGCAGTTTAGGGGTCGGAGGGACGACCTACGAGCAGTACTTC. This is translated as CASSLGVGGTTYEQYF.